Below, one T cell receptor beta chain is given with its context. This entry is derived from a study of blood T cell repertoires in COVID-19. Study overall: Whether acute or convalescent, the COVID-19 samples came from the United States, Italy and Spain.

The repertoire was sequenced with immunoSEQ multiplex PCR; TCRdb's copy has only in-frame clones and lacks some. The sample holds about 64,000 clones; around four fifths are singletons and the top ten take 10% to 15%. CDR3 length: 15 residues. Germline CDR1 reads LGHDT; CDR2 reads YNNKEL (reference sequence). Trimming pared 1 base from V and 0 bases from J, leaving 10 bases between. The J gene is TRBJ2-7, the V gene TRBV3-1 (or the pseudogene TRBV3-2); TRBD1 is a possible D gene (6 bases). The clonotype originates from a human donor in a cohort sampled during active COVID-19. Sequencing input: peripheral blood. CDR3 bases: TGTGCCAGCAGCCAAGGGACAGCGAGCTCCTACGAGCAGTACTTC. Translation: CASSQGTASSYEQYF.